This T cell receptor (beta chain) was captured by sequencing in a study of T cell clones after liver transplantation. The table came from immunoSEQ multiplex PCR; TCRdb's copy has only in-frame clones and leaves some out. The table shows about 50,000 clones, with roughly 74% occurring only once. This clonotype was sampled from a human patient who received a liver transplant. Certain T cells may be donor cells from the graft. This specimen was CD4+ T cells from blood, taken less than 70 months after liver transplant.

The CDR3 bases are TGTGCCAGCAGCTTCGAAGACACCGGGGAGCTGTTTTTT. This encodes CASSFEDTGELFF. The genes are TRBV11-3 and TRBJ2-2; D remains ambiguous. The CDR3 runs 13 residues. V dropped 3 bases and J dropped 3 bases, with 5 bases sitting between them. The germline CDR1 and CDR2 sequences are SGHNT and YENEEA. Together with reference TRBV11-3 and TRBJ2-2, the CDR3 gives the full variable domain: EAGVVQSPRYKIIEKKQPVAFWCNPISGHNTLYWYLQNLGQGPELLIRYENEEAVDDSQLPKDRFSAERLKGVDSTLKIQPAELGDSAVYLCASSFEDTGELFFGEGSRLTVL.